The clone carrying this T cell receptor beta chain was found once. V trimming: 0 bases; J trimming: 3 bases; junction bases outside the gene matches: 14. Germline assignment: CDR1 GTSNPN and CDR2 SVGIG (reference sequence). The CDR3 has 18 residues. The method was immunoSEQ multiplex PCR; TCRdb's version includes in-frame clones alone and lacks a portion of them. The sample has more than 95,000 clones, more than 70% seen once. The data belong to a study of cytomegalovirus exposure and HLA in healthy donors. The origin of this receptor is a man in his late teens or twenties in good health and CMV-seronegative. Input material: PBMCs. V and J are TRBV30 and TRBJ1-2; 9 bases are shared with TRBD1. CDR3 amino acids: CAWSVLPDRGYPDYGYTF. CDR3 DNA: TGTGCCTGGAGTGTACTTCCGGACAGGGGATATCCTGACTATGGCTACACCTTC.